One and the same sample provided the 19 T cell receptor beta chains below, sequenced in a study of CD8+ T cells in alopecia areata. Once RNA had been extracted, it was reverse transcribed into cDNA to act as the sequencing template. Assay: immunoSEQ multiplex PCR; the TCRdb copy retains only in-frame clones and omits some. The sample has over 120,000 clones; around 49% are singletons. This specimen consisted of CD4+ T cells sorted from blood, obtained at week 0. The origin of the receptors is a human donor with alopecia areata.

The gene calls are TRBV4-2 and TRBJ1-1; D gene unclear. Trimming removed 1 base at V and 4 bases at J, with 10 bases between. Per the germline V gene, CDR1 is LGHNA and CDR2 is YNFKEQ. The CDR3 contains 14 residues. CDR3 residues: CASSQAKVGTEAFF. CDR3 sequence (DNA): TGTGCCAGCAGCCAAGCGAAGGTAGGCACTGAAGCTTTCTTT.

This chain links TRBV4-3 with TRBJ1-2; D not certain. CDR1 and CDR2 (germline): LGHNA, YSLEER. The CDR3 has 13 amino acids. Trimming cost V 3 bases and J 6 bases, with 11 bases left between them. The CDR3 spells CASSQLGGDGYTF. CDR3 DNA sequence: TGCGCCAGCAGCCAGCTAGGAGGCGATGGCTACACCTTC.

This clone appeared once. The CDR3 sequence is CASSGPFTGGTEAFF. As DNA, the CDR3 is TGTGCCAGCAGCGGACCCTTCACAGGGGGGACTGAAGCTTTCTTT. This sequence joins TRBV9 and TRBJ1-1, with 8 bases identical to TRBD1. CDR3 length: 15 residues. CDR1 SGDLS and CDR2 YYNGEE come from the germline V gene. After removal of 3 bases from V and 5 bases from J, the junction contained 9 bases not matched to a gene.

V gene TRBV19 combines with J gene TRBJ2-4; D is undetermined. Trimming removed 3 bases from V and 0 bases from J, with 12 bases in between. The CDR3 is made up of 16 amino acids. In germline, CDR1 is LNHDA, CDR2 SQIVND (reference sequence). The CDR3 sequence is CASSIARTLAKNIQYF. The CDR3 nucleotides are TGTGCCAGTAGTATCGCGCGGACGCTAGCCAAAAACATTCAGTACTTC.

The chain carries TRBV20-1 and TRBJ2-5; D call uncertain. CDR3 length: 11 residues. CDR1 and CDR2 (germline): DFQATT, SNEGSKA (reference sequence). V lost 2 bases and J 5 bases, leaving 6 bases between the germline ends. CDR3 nucleotide sequence: TGCAGTGCTAGAATTCAGGAGACCCAGTACTTC. Translating gives CSARIQETQYF.

This clone was seen only a few times. The chain couples TRBV5-1 to TRBJ2-5; D perhaps matches TRBD1 (5 bases). The CDR3 runs 15 residues. V dropped 3 bases and J dropped 0 bases, with 12 bases sitting between them. The germline gives CDR1 SGHRS, CDR2 YFSETQ. This CDR3 reads CASSYRGSYQETQYF. The CDR3 bases are TGCGCCAGCAGCTATAGGGGCTCGTACCAAGAGACCCAGTACTTC.

The genes are TRBV18 and TRBJ2-5; weak D call: TRBD1 (6 bases). V was trimmed by 3 bases and J by 3 bases, leaving 11 bases between them. There are 14 residues in the CDR3. Germline-derived CDR1 and CDR2 are KGHSH and LQKENI. The DNA of the CDR3 is TGTGCCAGCTCACCTCGTCGACAGGAAGAGACCCAGTACTTC. Translated, it gives CASSPRRQEETQYF.

This sequence joins TRBV29-1 and TRBJ1-1; D ambiguous. The CDR3 is made up of 11 amino acids. CDR1 and CDR2 from the germline V gene are SQVTM and ANQGSEA. The V gene lost 6 bases and the J gene lost 3 bases, with 8 bases spanning the gap. This CDR3 is CSVFDYTEAFF. In DNA form, the CDR3 reads TGCAGCGTGTTCGATTACACTGAAGCTTTCTTT.

The genes are TRBV2 and TRBJ2-3; the D gene is possibly TRBD1 (8 bases). Germline V CDR1 and CDR2: SNHLY, FYNNEI. The CDR3 consists of 16 residues. Deletions cut 3 bases from V and 1 base from J, with 14 bases between. The DNA of the CDR3 is TGTGCCAGCAGTGAGCACAGGGGGAGGGGCACAGATACGCAGTATTTT. Translation: CASSEHRGRGTDTQYF. Looking up the rest from reference TRBV2 and TRBJ2-3 gives the full variable domain: EPEVTQTPSHQVTQMGQEVILRCVPISNHLYFYWYRQILGQKVEFLVSFYNNEISEKSEIFDDQFSVERPDGSNFTLKIRSTKLEDSAMYFCASSEHRGRGTDTQYFGPGTRLTVL.

The chain uses TRBV29-1 and TRBJ1-2, with D unclear. Germline V CDR1 and CDR2: SQVTM, ANQGSEA. Trimming removed 1 base from V and 2 bases from J, with 8 bases in between. The CDR3 runs 13 residues. CDR3 sequence reads: CSVEGQVNYGYTF. The CDR3 nucleotides are TGCAGCGTTGAAGGACAAGTGAACTATGGCTACACCTTC.

As for this clone: This sample also contains other DNA sequences that code for the same CDR3. The chain is built from TRBV18 and TRBJ2-3; D not resolved. The V end was cut by 6 bases, the J end by 1 base, with 5 bases between. The CDR3 covers 12 residues. CDR1 is KGHSH, CDR2 LQKENI, per germline. The CDR3 reads CASSGGTDTQYF. CDR3 nucleotides: TGTGCCAGCTCCGGAGGCACAGATACGCAGTATTTT.

The chain recombines TRBV29-1 with TRBJ2-3; 8 bases are shared with TRBD2. There are 14 residues in the CDR3. Per the germline V gene, CDR1 is SQVTM and CDR2 is ANQGSEA. The V segment lost 3 bases and the J segment 6 bases; nucleotides outside the gene matches: 8. The CDR3 reads CSVDGRGGADTQYF. CDR3 nucleotide sequence: TGCAGCGTTGACGGGAGGGGGGGCGCGGATACGCAGTATTTT.

This clone turned up a few times. The chain links TRBV29-1 to TRBJ2-1, with no clear D. The CDR3 has 14 amino acids. Trimming removed 1 base from V and 4 bases from J, with 11 bases in between. The germline V gene encodes CDR1 SQVTM and CDR2 ANQGSEA. The CDR3 DNA reads as TGCAGCGTTGAAGTTATTGCCAGATACAATGAGCAGTTCTTC. The encoded protein is CSVEVIARYNEQFF.

This clone appeared a few times. This rearrangement joins TRBV4-3 to TRBJ2-7, with 12 positions matching TRBD2. Germline V gives CDR1 LGHNA, CDR2 YSLEER. The CDR3 is 14 amino acids. Losses at the gene ends were 1 base for V and 7 bases for J; bases not matched to a gene: 2. The CDR3 nucleotides are TGCGCCAGCAGCCAAGCTAGCGGGAGGGGTGAGCAGTACTTC. This codes for CASSQASGRGEQYF.

The chain links TRBV5-1 to TRBJ1-1, with 7 bases aligning to TRBD1. The CDR3 is made up of 13 amino acids. With V trimmed by 4 bases and J by 3 bases, 3 bases remained unmatched. Germline V CDR1 and CDR2: SGHRS, YFSETQ. CDR3 sequence reads: CASSRTGDTEAFF. CDR3 nucleotide sequence: TGCGCCAGCAGCCGGACAGGAGACACTGAAGCTTTCTTT.

J is TRBJ1-2 and V is TRBV7-2; D is unclear. Between the trimmed V and J ends, which lost 1 base and 3 bases, there was a span of 12 bases. The CDR3 length is 15 residues. Germline CDR1 reads SGHTA; CDR2 reads FQGNSA. The CDR3 bases are TGTGCCAGCAGCTTAGGGACGGGAGAATACTATGGCTACACCTTC. It encodes CASSLGTGEYYGYTF.

The genes are TRBV30 and TRBJ2-3; no firm D call. Germline lookup yields CDR1 GTSNPN and CDR2 SVGIG (reference sequence). The CDR3 spans 13 residues. V lost 1 base and J lost 1, with 6 bases in between. The CDR3: CAWSARGTDTQYF. The CDR3 DNA is TGTGCCTGGAGTGCTCGGGGCACAGATACGCAGTATTTT.

With respect to this clone: Distinct nucleotide sequences in the sample also encode this CDR3. The V gene is TRBV10-3, the J gene TRBJ2-5, with TRBD1 identical over 8 bases. The CDR3 contains 13 residues. J was trimmed by 2 bases and V by 4 bases; bases with no gene match: 0. CDR1 and CDR2 (germline): ENHRY, SYGVKD. Here the CDR3 reads CAISGQGQETQYF. CDR3 sequence (DNA): TGTGCCATCAGTGGACAGGGGCAAGAGACCCAGTACTTC.

A few counts support this clone. The chain employs TRBV7-2 and TRBJ2-7; weak D call: TRBD2 (6 bases). The V end was cut by 5 bases, the J end by 7 bases, with 24 bases between. This CDR3 spans 16 amino acids. Germline V gene lookup returns CDR1 SGHTA and CDR2 FQGNSA. The CDR3 is CASSTRASESPVEQYF. The CDR3 DNA reads TGTGCCAGCAGCACCCGCGCTAGCGAGAGCCCGGTGGAGCAGTACTTC. The full variable domain, completed using reference TRBV7-2 and TRBJ2-7, is GAGVSQSPSNKVTEKGKDVELRCDPISGHTALYWYRQSLGQGLEFLIYFQGNSAPDKSGLPSDRFSAERTGGSVSTLTIQRTQQEDSAVYLCASSTRASESPVEQYFGPGTRLTVT.